The T cell receptor (beta chain) under discussion was sequenced for a study of vaccination and CD4 T cells after COVID-19. Turning to the study itself: Cellular stimulation was performed using overlapping spike peptides derived from SARS-CoV-2, HCoV-NL63, HCoV-OC43 and HCoV-229E. Study findings and constraints: The researchers studied relatively few convalescent patients and omitted early post-infection timepoints.

This clonotype was observed a few times. The antigen remains undetermined. The CDR3 spans 11 residues. The V gene's germline CDR1 is SNHLY and CDR2 FYNNEI. V lost 4 bases to trimming and J lost 12 bases, with 12 bases between them. Researchers used the Oncomine TCR Beta short-read assay to sequence DNA from cultured CD4+ T cells. From the PCR reads, TCRdb called clonotypes with MiXCR, one entry per CDR3 protein. The sample yields 9,500 to 15,000 distinct CDR3 sequences, around 41% seen once. Treatment of the sample: approximately nine-day PBMC culture with coronavirus spike peptide pools or control peptides (ViraFEST assay). Peptide-pool expansion of antigen-specific T cells preceded TCR sequencing in ViraFEST. With 8.5 to 10 ug/ml peptide pools and approximately 10 IU/ml IL-2, PBMCs were cultured at approximately 2 million per well.

The receptor comes from a human donor with COVID-19. The chain joins TRBV2 to TRBJ1-2, with no clear D. Sequencing used cultured CD4+ T cells from blood. This chain's CDR3 is CASSVSRIDTF. The CDR3 DNA is TGTGCCAGCAGTGTTTCCCGGATTGACACCTTC.